This T cell receptor (beta chain) was documented in a study of response to subunit inactivated influenza vaccine. Study observations and caveats: Every seasonal influenza vaccination brings in few new T cells, the authors suggested.

This clonotype has a single count. Its specificity is unknown. The junction departs from the called germline gene at one end, perhaps through a read error. TCRdb ran MiXCR on the RT-PCR reads and lists one entry per CDR3 protein. The repertoire holds about 520,000 distinct CDR3 sequences, with about 25% as singletons. In germline, CDR1 is DFQATT, CDR2 SNEGSKA (reference sequence). The CDR3 is made up of 14 amino acids. The sequencing used CD4+ T cells sorted from PBMCs, collected more than 4 days after vaccination. This receptor was obtained from a man over 45 who received an inactivated influenza vaccine. This sequence joins TRBV20-1 and TRBJ2-3, with TRBD2 identical over 8 bases. The CDR3 nucleotides read TGCAGTGCCAGAGACAAGCGGGGGATAGATACGCAGTATTTT. It is translated as CSARDKRGIDTQYF.